These 15 T cell receptor beta chains came from one sample sequenced in a study of cytomegalovirus exposure and HLA in healthy donors. Vbeta (60) and Jbeta (13) primers were used in the PCR. Profiling relied on immunoSEQ multiplex PCR, and the TCRdb table lists in-frame clones only, not all of them. The data contain around 130,000 clones, about 8% of them singletons. The specimen sequenced was PBMCs. Source of these receptors: a woman in her thirties or forties in good health and CMV-seropositive.

The chain combines TRBV7-9 with TRBJ2-3, with D possibly being TRBD2 (5 bases). This CDR3 contains 16 residues. Germline V gives CDR1 SEHNR, CDR2 FQNEAQ (reference sequence). V was shortened by 5 bases and J by 6 bases, with 21 bases between the two germline ends. This chain's CDR3 is CASSPLPGLGRDTQYF. As DNA, the CDR3 is TGTGCCAGCAGCCCCCTCCCGGGGTTGGGCAGGGATACGCAGTATTTT.

This clone was seen a few times. This chain joins TRBV18 and TRBJ1-2, with 7 bases fitting TRBD1. V lost 1 base, J lost 4 bases, and 6 bases stayed unmatched. The CDR3 spans 15 residues. Germline-derived CDR1 and CDR2 are KGHSH and LQKENI. CDR3 region: CASSPRDSEGYGYTF. In DNA, the CDR3 is TGTGCCAGCTCACCACGGGACAGTGAGGGCTATGGCTACACCTTC.

This clone was seen only a few times. This chain connects TRBV11-3 to TRBJ1-1, with D hard to call. Germline V gives CDR1 SGHNT, CDR2 YENEEA. The CDR3 sequence is 14 residues long. The ends were cut back, 5 bases at V and 0 bases at J, with 10 bases in the middle. The CDR3 loop reads CASSLTAMNTEAFF. The CDR3 DNA reads as TGTGCCAGCAGCCTAACAGCTATGAACACTGAAGCTTTCTTT.

This clone was detected only a few times. The chain combines TRBV30 with TRBJ1-6, with a tentative D call TRBD1 (6 bases). The germline V and J ends were trimmed by 5 bases and 7 bases, with 15 bases remaining between them. The CDR3 has 14 residues. Germline lookup yields CDR1 GTSNPN and CDR2 SVGIG (reference sequence). The CDR3 loop reads CAWARGLENSPLHF. The CDR3 coding sequence is TGTGCCTGGGCTAGGGGGTTGGAGAATTCACCCCTCCACTTT.

This clone was found a few times. The chain couples TRBV30 to TRBJ1-1; D perhaps matches TRBD1 (6 bases). This CDR3 spans 14 amino acids. Germline CDR1 GTSNPN, CDR2 SVGIG (reference sequence). The germline V and J ends were trimmed by 7 bases and 1 base, with 16 bases remaining between them. Here the CDR3 DNA reads TGTGCCTTTTTCTCACGGGACAAGAACACTGAAGCTTTCTTT. As protein: CAFFSRDKNTEAFF.

This clone was seen only a few times. V usage is TRBV2 and J usage is TRBJ2-1, with 9 bases fitting TRBD1. With 8 bases clipped from V and 8 bases from J, the junction kept 10 bases outside the gene matches. Germline V gene sequence: CDR1 SNHLY, CDR2 FYNNEI. The CDR3 runs 14 residues. DNA for the CDR3: TGTGCCAGCGCCGCGGGACAGGGCATAGATGAGCAGTTCTTC. Its protein is CASAAGQGIDEQFF.

V is TRBV7-9 and J is TRBJ2-1, with D maybe TRBD2 (5 bases). CDR1 and CDR2 (germline): SEHNR, FQNEAQ (reference sequence). The CDR3 spans 16 residues. V was trimmed by 5 bases and J by 3 bases, leaving 17 bases between them. CDR3 bases: TGTGCCAGCAGCCGCCCAAGGCTGGGGAGCTACAATGAGCAGTTCTTC. The encoded protein is CASSRPRLGSYNEQFF.

This clone was detected only a few times. The J gene is TRBJ2-7, the V gene TRBV7-3; TRBD1 matches at 12 bases. The CDR3 has 15 residues. Germline CDR1 and CDR2: SGHTA and FQGTGA. After removal of 5 bases from V and 7 bases from J, the junction contained 9 bases not matched to a gene. As DNA, the CDR3 is TGTGCCAGCAGCCCAGGGACAGGGGGCTTTAGAGAGCAGTACTTC. Translated, it gives CASSPGTGGFREQYF.

This clone was recorded a few times. V usage is TRBV6-5 and J usage is TRBJ2-1; 13 positions agree with TRBD2. This CDR3 has 15 amino acids. J lost 7 bases, V lost 6 bases, and 6 bases had no gene match. Germline-derived CDR1 and CDR2 are MNHEY and SVGAGI. The CDR3 here is CASRTSGGSTNEQFF. CDR3 nucleotides: TGTGCCAGCAGGACTAGCGGGGGGTCAACGAATGAGCAGTTCTTC.

In this sample, this clone turned up a few times. V is TRBV28 and J is TRBJ1-1; possible D gene TRBD1, 6 bases. The CDR3 length is 14 residues. Trimming stripped 6 bases from V and 10 bases from J, with 21 bases between. From germline, CDR1 is MDHEN and CDR2 SYDVKM. The CDR3 DNA sequence: TGTGCCAGCAGCCTCCCAGGGACAAATCGTAGAGCTTTCTTT. This translates into CASSLPGTNRRAFF.

The J gene is TRBJ2-3, the V gene TRBV4-1; 8 bases are shared with TRBD2. The ends lost 4 bases at V and 2 bases at J; junction bases unmatched: 5. Germline V gene lookup returns CDR1 MGHRA and CDR2 YSYEKL. The CDR3 spans 15 residues. CDR3 amino acids: CASSRGLAPTDTQYF. The DNA of the CDR3 is TGCGCCAGCAGCCGCGGACTAGCCCCCACAGATACGCAGTATTTT.

The chain recombines TRBV7-2 with TRBJ2-1; D is possibly TRBD2 (5 bases). This CDR3 is 15 amino acids long. From germline, CDR1 is SGHTA and CDR2 FQGNSA. V shed 0 bases and J shed 4 bases, with 10 bases lying between them. For the CDR3, the DNA is TGTGCCAGCAGCTTAGCTATAGCGACTTACAATGAGCAGTTCTTC. Its translation: CASSLAIATYNEQFF.

This clone was recorded a few times. V gene TRBV28 combines with J gene TRBJ1-5; D is possibly TRBD1 (6 bases). Trimming stripped 6 bases from V and 0 bases from J, with 18 bases between. This CDR3 region has 17 residues. The germline V gene has CDR1 MDHEN and CDR2 SYDVKM. DNA for the CDR3: TGTGCCAGCAGCCTCCGGCGGGGGGCAGATAGCAATCAGCCCCAGCATTTT. This sequence encodes CASSLRRGADSNQPQHF.

This clone appeared a few times. V usage is TRBV6-1 and J usage is TRBJ2-2; D remains unclear. This CDR3 is 11 amino acids long. V lost 7 bases and J 5 bases, leaving 5 bases between the germline ends. Germline V gene sequence: CDR1 MNHNS, CDR2 SASEGT. CDR3 amino acids: CASTSTGELFF. The CDR3 bases are TGTGCCAGCACTTCGACCGGGGAGCTGTTTTTT.

The CDR3 reads CASSNLGTGGNQPQHF. In DNA, the CDR3 is TGTGCCAGCAGTAACCTAGGGACAGGGGGCAATCAGCCCCAGCATTTT. The chain carries TRBV6-6 and TRBJ1-5, with 10 bases matching TRBD1. CDR3 length: 16 amino acids. Germline lookup yields CDR1 MNHNY and CDR2 SVGAGI (reference sequence). V was pared by 5 bases and J by 2 bases, with 6 bases of the junction left unmatched.